A selection of T cell receptor beta chains follows, all from one sample in a study of blood T cell repertoires in COVID-19. Only in-frame clones appear in the TCRdb table, and some are missing; sequencing was by immunoSEQ multiplex PCR. The sample includes about 220,000 clones, 88% of them seen just once. Sequenced: PBMCs or T cells enriched from blood (not recorded which). These receptors were taken from a woman in her 40s with acute COVID-19. Both conserved end residues are part of each CDR3. Each record gives: D gene, clone size, J gene, V gene, CDR3 DNA, CDR3 protein. A D gene is named only where the DNA matches it firmly. Rows give clone size only sometimes, using once, few, many, or a class for an expanded clone.

d_gene: .; abundance: .; j_gene: TRBJ1-5; v_gene: TRBV19; CDR3nt: TGTGCCAGTAGTATTGGCAGTTATAGCAATCAGCCCCAGCATTTT; CDR3aa: CASSIGSYSNQPQHF
d_gene: TRBD2; abundance: .; j_gene: TRBJ2-1; v_gene: TRBV19; CDR3nt: TGTGCCAGTAGGGCCTTAGTAGCGGGAGTTATATCCTACAATGAGCAGTTCTTC; CDR3aa: CASRALVAGVISYNEQFF
d_gene: .; abundance: .; j_gene: TRBJ2-3; v_gene: TRBV29-1; CDR3nt: TGCAGCGTTGATCTAGCTCACACAGATACGCAGTATTTT; CDR3aa: CSVDLAHTDTQYF
d_gene: TRBD1; abundance: .; j_gene: TRBJ1-3; v_gene: TRBV24-1; CDR3nt: TGTGCCACCAGTGAAGGGGGCCCTGGAAACACCATATATTTT; CDR3aa: CATSEGGPGNTIYF
d_gene: .; abundance: .; j_gene: TRBJ1-2; v_gene: TRBV6-5; CDR3nt: TGTGCCACCCGGTCTGCCCGCTATGGCTACACCTTC; CDR3aa: CATRSARYGYTF
d_gene: TRBD2; abundance: .; j_gene: TRBJ2-3; v_gene: TRBV6-2/TRBV6-3; CDR3nt: TGTGCCAGCAGCGGAGCGGGGAGGGGTGATACGCAGTATTTT; CDR3aa: CASSGAGRGDTQYF
d_gene: TRBD1; abundance: .; j_gene: TRBJ1-6; v_gene: TRBV18; CDR3nt: TGTGCCAGCTCACCCTCGACAGGGGAGAATTCACCCCTCCACTTT; CDR3aa: CASSPSTGENSPLHF
d_gene: .; abundance: .; j_gene: TRBJ2-3; v_gene: TRBV7-2; CDR3nt: TGTGCCAGCAGCTCCTACAGGATCACAGATACGCAGTATTTT; CDR3aa: CASSSYRITDTQYF
d_gene: .; abundance: .; j_gene: TRBJ2-5; v_gene: TRBV25-1; CDR3nt: TGTGCCAGCAGTGACCGGTCGGAGACCCAGTACTTC; CDR3aa: CASSDRSETQYF
d_gene: .; abundance: .; j_gene: TRBJ2-2; v_gene: TRBV4-2; CDR3nt: TGTGCCAGCAGCCAGACCCGGGGGACGAACACCGGGGAGCTGTTTTTT; CDR3aa: CASSQTRGTNTGELFF
d_gene: TRBD2; abundance: few; j_gene: TRBJ2-3; v_gene: TRBV5-1; CDR3nt: TGCGCCAGCAGCCCGGAGCGGGGGGGGTCGAGAACGCAGTATTTT; CDR3aa: CASSPERGGSRTQYF
d_gene: .; abundance: .; j_gene: TRBJ1-1; v_gene: TRBV3-1/TRBV3-2; CDR3nt: TGTGCCAGCAGCCAAGAGATTCTTGGTGGGCTGAACACTGAAGCTTTCTTT; CDR3aa: CASSQEILGGLNTEAFF
d_gene: .; abundance: .; j_gene: TRBJ1-3; v_gene: TRBV19; CDR3nt: TGTGCCAGTAGTATTCAAGGGGGTGCTTCGGATGGAAACACCATATATTTT; CDR3aa: CASSIQGGASDGNTIYF
d_gene: .; abundance: .; j_gene: TRBJ1-1; v_gene: TRBV5-8; CDR3nt: TGTGCCAGCAGCTTGGTAACAGATCGAATGAACACTGAAGCTTTCTTT; CDR3aa: CASSLVTDRMNTEAFF
d_gene: .; abundance: .; j_gene: TRBJ1-1; v_gene: TRBV6-6; CDR3nt: TGTGCCAGCAATTACTCACCGGGACTCAACACTGAAGCTTTCTTT; CDR3aa: CASNYSPGLNTEAFF
d_gene: TRBD1; abundance: once; j_gene: TRBJ2-7; v_gene: TRBV5-1; CDR3nt: TGCGCCAGCAGCTTTTCGCGGCCAGGGGGCGACGAGCAGTACTTC; CDR3aa: CASSFSRPGGDEQYF
d_gene: TRBD1; abundance: .; j_gene: TRBJ1-2; v_gene: TRBV10-3; CDR3nt: TGTGCCACGACCGGGACAGGGGTTTCGAGCTATGGCTACACCTTC; CDR3aa: CATTGTGVSSYGYTF
d_gene: TRBD2; abundance: few; j_gene: TRBJ2-3; v_gene: TRBV24-1; CDR3nt: TGTGCCACCAGTGATTCCCGGACTAGCGCAGATACGCAGTATTTT; CDR3aa: CATSDSRTSADTQYF
d_gene: .; abundance: .; j_gene: TRBJ2-7; v_gene: TRBV5-4; CDR3nt: TGTGCCAGCAGCTTGGGTCCCAGCTCCTACGAGCAGTACTTC; CDR3aa: CASSLGPSSYEQYF
d_gene: .; abundance: .; j_gene: TRBJ2-1; v_gene: TRBV11-2; CDR3nt: TGTGCCAGCAGCTTAGATCTAGCGATGAGCTCCTACAATGAGCAGTTCTTC; CDR3aa: CASSLDLAMSSYNEQFF
d_gene: TRBD1; abundance: .; j_gene: TRBJ1-6; v_gene: TRBV4-3; CDR3nt: TGCGCCAGCAGCCATGAGGCCGGGACAGGGAGCAATTCACCCCTCCACTTT; CDR3aa: CASSHEAGTGSNSPLHF
d_gene: TRBD1; abundance: .; j_gene: TRBJ1-3; v_gene: TRBV7-9; CDR3nt: TGTGCCAGCAGCTGGGACAGGGTCTCTGGAAACACCATATATTTT; CDR3aa: CASSWDRVSGNTIYF
d_gene: .; abundance: .; j_gene: TRBJ2-1; v_gene: TRBV5-4; CDR3nt: TGTGCCAGCAGCTCCAATTCAAATGAGCAGTTCTTC; CDR3aa: CASSSNSNEQFF
d_gene: TRBD2; abundance: .; j_gene: TRBJ2-3; v_gene: TRBV7-2; CDR3nt: TGTGCCAGCAGCTTAGTTGTCAGGCGAACTAGCGGGAGCTTAGATACGCAGTATTTT; CDR3aa: CASSLVVRRTSGSLDTQYF
d_gene: .; abundance: .; j_gene: TRBJ2-7; v_gene: TRBV4-1; CDR3nt: TGCGCCAGCAGCCAACTACAGGGGAGCGGGTACGAGCAGTACTTC; CDR3aa: CASSQLQGSGYEQYF
d_gene: .; abundance: once; j_gene: TRBJ1-3; v_gene: TRBV6-1; CDR3nt: TGTGCCAGCCTCAGGGGAAAAAACACCATATATTTT; CDR3aa: CASLRGKNTIYF
d_gene: .; abundance: .; j_gene: TRBJ2-3; v_gene: TRBV19; CDR3nt: TGTGCCAGTAGAAAGGCGGGATCAGATACGCAGTATTTT; CDR3aa: CASRKAGSDTQYF
d_gene: TRBD1; abundance: once; j_gene: TRBJ1-4; v_gene: TRBV12-3/TRBV12-4; CDR3nt: TGTGCCAGCAGTTTCTCCGGGACAGGCTTGTTTTTT; CDR3aa: CASSFSGTGLFF
d_gene: TRBD2; abundance: .; j_gene: TRBJ2-1; v_gene: TRBV11-2; CDR3nt: TGTGCCAGCAGCTTCTCCGGGACTATCAATGAGCAGTTCTTC; CDR3aa: CASSFSGTINEQFF
d_gene: TRBD1; abundance: .; j_gene: TRBJ1-4; v_gene: TRBV7-2; CDR3nt: TGTGCCAGCAGCGGGACAGGGGGAGAAAAACTGTTTTTT; CDR3aa: CASSGTGGEKLFF
d_gene: .; abundance: .; j_gene: TRBJ2-4; v_gene: TRBV2; CDR3nt: TGTGCCAGCAGCCTAGGACTAGCCAAAAACATTCAGTACTTC; CDR3aa: CASSLGLAKNIQYF
d_gene: TRBD2; abundance: few; j_gene: TRBJ2-1; v_gene: TRBV6-5; CDR3nt: TGTGCCAGCAGTCGGACTAGCGGACACAATGAGCAGTTCTTC; CDR3aa: CASSRTSGHNEQFF
d_gene: TRBD1; abundance: .; j_gene: TRBJ1-2; v_gene: TRBV11-3; CDR3nt: TGTGCCAGCAGTCCTACGGGACAGTTTAGCGGCTATGGCTACACCTTC; CDR3aa: CASSPTGQFSGYGYTF
d_gene: .; abundance: .; j_gene: TRBJ1-4; v_gene: TRBV5-1; CDR3nt: TGCGCCAGCAGGCGGAGCGATAATGAAAAACTGTTTTTT; CDR3aa: CASRRSDNEKLFF
d_gene: .; abundance: .; j_gene: TRBJ1-2; v_gene: TRBV27; CDR3nt: TGTGCCAGCAGTTTAAGGCAGGGAACACCCCTTGGCTACACCTTC; CDR3aa: CASSLRQGTPLGYTF